Listed below are T cell receptor beta chains from one sample, sequenced in a study of OX40 agonist ivuxolimab in advanced cancers. Clones were read by immunoSEQ multiplex PCR, and TCRdb kept only the in-frame ones, dropping some. The table shows about 55,000 clones, with almost 85% occurring only once. The sequencing here drew on CD4+ or CD8+ T cells sorted from blood, taken in a trial of the OX40 agonist ivuxolimab. The receptors were sampled from an adult with an advanced solid tumor such as melanoma, head and neck, liver or kidney cancer. The CDR3 runs from the conserved cysteine through the conserved F or W. The D gene is left open where the match is weak. A row's size may be missing; if present it is once, few, many or a size class.

J gene,D gene,clone size,V gene,CDR3 protein,CDR3 DNA
TRBJ1-4,NA,NA,TRBV10-2,CASSESGTTNEKLFF,TGCGCCAGCAGTGAGTCGGGAACAACTAATGAAAAACTGTTTTTT
TRBJ1-2,NA,NA,TRBV27,CASSSRASGGSEGYTF,TGTGCCAGCAGTTCACGAGCGAGTGGGGGTTCCGAAGGCTACACCTTC
TRBJ2-7,TRBD2,NA,TRBV7-8,CASSSLTSGSRAYF,TGTGCCAGCAGCTCGCTGACTAGCGGGTCACGAGCGTACTTC
TRBJ2-1,NA,NA,TRBV7-8,CASSLASWQDEQFF,TGTGCCAGCAGCTTAGCGTCTTGGCAGGATGAGCAGTTCTTC
TRBJ1-5,TRBD1,NA,TRBV19,CASTSTGAYNQPQHF,TGTGCCAGTACCTCGACAGGGGCGTACAATCAGCCCCAGCATTTT
TRBJ2-1,NA,NA,TRBV5-1,CASSSRGDSVYNEQFF,TGCGCCAGCAGCTCGCGGGGGGACAGTGTATACAATGAGCAGTTCTTC
TRBJ1-5,NA,NA,TRBV28,CASSSRDGSNQPQHF,TGTGCCAGCAGTTCCCGGGACGGTAGCAATCAGCCCCAGCATTTT
TRBJ1-2,NA,NA,TRBV28,CASSLYGLRGGYTF,TGTGCCAGCAGTTTATATGGTCTCCGAGGGGGCTACACCTTC
TRBJ2-4,NA,NA,TRBV7-9,CASSLDQNIQYF,TGTGCCAGCAGCCTCGATCAAAACATTCAGTACTTC
TRBJ1-1,NA,NA,TRBV5-6,CASQASGNTEAFF,TGTGCCAGCCAGGCCTCGGGGAACACTGAAGCTTTCTTT
TRBJ2-3,TRBD2,NA,TRBV7-9,CASSLSSGRTDTQYF,TGTGCCAGCAGCCTTTCTAGCGGGAGGACAGATACGCAGTATTTT
TRBJ1-1,TRBD1,NA,TRBV5-1,CASSQGQGAIGNTEAFF,TGCGCCAGCAGCCAGGGGCAGGGGGCTATCGGGAACACTGAAGCTTTCTTT
TRBJ1-2,NA,NA,TRBV28,CATTFDLGIYGYTF,TGTGCCACCACCTTTGATCTGGGCATCTATGGCTACACCTTC
TRBJ2-3,NA,NA,TRBV5-4,CASSSPAPGVGDSTDTQYF,TGTGCCAGCAGCTCACCTGCCCCCGGGGTGGGGGATAGCACAGATACGCAGTATTTT
TRBJ1-1,NA,NA,TRBV27,CASSLDTSAYTEAFF,TGTGCCAGCAGTTTAGATACCAGCGCATACACTGAAGCTTTCTTT
TRBJ2-1,TRBD2,once,TRBV5-1,CASSTGLAGNNEQFF,TGCGCCAGCAGCACGGGACTAGCGGGAAACAATGAGCAGTTCTTC
TRBJ2-7,NA,NA,TRBV18,CASSPDKGYEQYF,TGTGCCAGCTCACCCGATAAGGGATACGAGCAGTACTTC
TRBJ1-2,TRBD1,NA,TRBV29-1,CSVEDGTAYGYTF,TGCAGCGTTGAAGACGGGACAGCCTATGGCTACACCTTC
TRBJ2-2,NA,NA,TRBV2,CASSFKGNTGELFF,TGTGCCAGCAGTTTTAAGGGTAACACCGGGGAGCTGTTTTTT
TRBJ1-1,NA,NA,TRBV19,CASSLEVVEVGNTEAFF,TGTGCCAGTAGCCTCGAGGTGGTGGAGGTTGGGAACACTGAAGCTTTCTTT
TRBJ1-4,TRBD1,NA,TRBV9,CASSATGTANEKLFF,TGTGCCAGCAGCGCGACCGGGACAGCTAATGAAAAACTGTTTTTT
TRBJ2-1,NA,NA,TRBV14,CASSHHGAGNEQFF,TGTGCCAGCAGCCATCACGGCGCGGGGAATGAGCAGTTCTTC
TRBJ1-1,NA,NA,TRBV7-9,CASSLYLAFF,TGTGCCAGCAGCTTATATTTAGCTTTCTTT
TRBJ1-1,NA,NA,TRBV5-4,CASSLKIGGSIWSTEAFF,TGTGCCAGCAGCTTGAAAATTGGGGGATCAATTTGGAGTACTGAAGCTTTCTTT
TRBJ1-2,NA,NA,TRBV19,CASSIERRNYGYTF,TGTGCCAGTAGTATTGAACGGCGGAACTATGGCTACACCTTC
TRBJ2-5,TRBD2,few,TRBV5-6,CASSLRDETSARETQYF,TGTGCCAGCAGCTTGAGGGATGAGACTAGCGCCCGGGAGACCCAGTACTTC
TRBJ1-5,NA,NA,TRBV6-1,CASSESGPVRGPQHF,TGTGCCAGCAGTGAAAGTGGCCCGGTAAGGGGGCCCCAGCATTTT
TRBJ1-1,NA,NA,TRBV5-1,CASSFSSGPDTEAFF,TGCGCCAGCAGCTTTAGCTCGGGGCCAGACACTGAAGCTTTCTTT
TRBJ1-1,NA,NA,TRBV5-1,CASSLEGRAGTEAFF,TGCGCCAGCAGCTTGGAGGGAAGGGCTGGCACTGAAGCTTTCTTT
TRBJ2-3,TRBD2,NA,TRBV7-2,CASSLFGRNDLADTQYF,TGTGCCAGCAGCTTATTCGGGAGGAATGATTTGGCAGATACGCAGTATTTT
TRBJ1-4,NA,once,TRBV30,CAWTTGRGTNEKLFF,TGTGCCTGGACCACAGGGCGCGGAACTAATGAAAAACTGTTTTTT
TRBJ2-7,NA,once,TRBV7-2,CASSLGTLRSYEQYF,TGTGCCAGCAGCTTAGGTACACTTCGCTCCTACGAGCAGTACTTC
TRBJ2-1,TRBD1,NA,TRBV11-3,CASSLDRRGSKGAEQFF,TGTGCCAGCAGCTTAGATCGACGCGGCAGTAAGGGGGCCGAGCAGTTCTTC
TRBJ1-1,NA,once,TRBV4-3,CASSQERENTEAFF,TGCGCCAGCAGCCAAGAGCGTGAGAACACTGAAGCTTTCTTT
TRBJ2-5,NA,NA,TRBV6-6,CASSRQEGRGVETQYF,TGTGCCAGCAGCCGGCAAGAGGGGCGCGGTGTCGAGACCCAGTACTTC
TRBJ2-7,TRBD2,few,TRBV5-6,CASSLEGTTGKQYF,TGTGCCAGCAGCTTGGAAGGGACTACGGGGAAGCAGTACTTC
TRBJ1-1,TRBD1,NA,TRBV7-8,CASSLHPGQGAVMNTEAFF,TGTGCCAGCAGCTTACATCCGGGACAGGGGGCCGTCATGAACACTGAAGCTTTCTTT
TRBJ2-7,NA,NA,TRBV28,CASSLLIDSDRKSSYEQYF,TGTGCCAGCAGCCTACTAATCGACTCGGACAGAAAAAGCTCCTACGAGCAGTACTTC
TRBJ2-2,NA,NA,TRBV6-6,CASTPRNTGELFF,TGTGCCAGCACCCCGAGGAACACCGGGGAGCTGTTTTTT
TRBJ1-2,NA,NA,TRBV19,CASSAGSGQYDGYTF,TGTGCCAGTAGTGCCGGTTCTGGGCAGTATGATGGCTACACCTTC
TRBJ2-7,NA,NA,TRBV28,CASSSSPREYEQYF,TGTGCCAGCTCTTCGAGCCCCCGGGAGTACGAGCAGTACTTC
TRBJ2-7,NA,NA,TRBV7-2,CASSLARDLVTTEEQYF,TGTGCCAGCAGCTTAGCCAGGGATCTTGTAACTACGGAGGAGCAGTACTTC
TRBJ2-1,NA,NA,TRBV11-2,CASSPLVGFYNEQFF,TGTGCCAGCAGCCCCCTTGTGGGGTTTTACAATGAGCAGTTCTTC
TRBJ2-1,NA,NA,TRBV6-5,CASSLIGLSYNEQFF,TGTGCCAGCAGTCTTATAGGGTTGTCCTACAATGAGCAGTTCTTC
TRBJ1-3,NA,NA,TRBV19,CASTRGGSGNTIYF,TGTGCCAGTACTAGGGGCGGGTCTGGAAACACCATATATTTT
TRBJ1-5,NA,few,TRBV6-5,CASSGDGYNQPQHF,TGTGCCAGCAGTGGCGACGGTTACAATCAGCCCCAGCATTTT
TRBJ2-7,TRBD2,NA,TRBV5-1,CASSPGLAGGRLISYEQYF,TGCGCCAGCAGCCCCGGACTAGCGGGAGGCCGCCTGATTTCCTACGAGCAGTACTTC
TRBJ1-4,TRBD1,NA,TRBV5-1,CASSRSGGNEKLFF,TGCGCCAGCAGCCGCTCAGGGGGTAATGAAAAACTGTTTTTT
TRBJ2-7,TRBD2,NA,TRBV28,CASSLLAGASYEQYF,TGTGCCAGCAGTTTATTAGCGGGAGCCTCCTACGAGCAGTACTTC
TRBJ2-1,NA,NA,TRBV5-1,CASSFRDVNNEQFF,TGCGCCAGCAGCTTCCGGGACGTGAACAATGAGCAGTTCTTC
TRBJ1-2,NA,NA,TRBV5-1,CASRPGTTNYGYTF,TGCGCCAGCAGGCCCGGGACAACTAACTATGGCTACACCTTC
TRBJ2-7,TRBD2,NA,TRBV10-1,CASSESFQRGKPSYEQYF,TGCGCCAGCAGTGAGTCGTTTCAGCGGGGGAAGCCCTCCTACGAGCAGTACTTC